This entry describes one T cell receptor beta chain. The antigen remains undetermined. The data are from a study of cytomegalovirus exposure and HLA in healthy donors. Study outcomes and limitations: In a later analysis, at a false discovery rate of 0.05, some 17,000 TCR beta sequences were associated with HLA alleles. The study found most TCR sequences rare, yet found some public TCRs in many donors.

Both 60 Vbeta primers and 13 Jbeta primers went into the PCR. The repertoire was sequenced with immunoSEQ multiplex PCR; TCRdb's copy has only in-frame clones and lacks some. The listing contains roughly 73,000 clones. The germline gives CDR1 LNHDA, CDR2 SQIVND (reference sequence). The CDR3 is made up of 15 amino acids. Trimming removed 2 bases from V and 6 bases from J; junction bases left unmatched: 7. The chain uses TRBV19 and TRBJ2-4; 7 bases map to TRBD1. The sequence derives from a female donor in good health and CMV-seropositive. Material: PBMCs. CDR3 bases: TGTGCCAGTAGTATAAGGGGGCAGGACGGAAACATTCAGTACTTC. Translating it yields CASSIRGQDGNIQYF. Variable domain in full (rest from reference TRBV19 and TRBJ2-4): DGGITQSPKYLFRKEGQNVTLSCEQNLNHDAMYWYRQDPGQGLRLIYYSQIVNDFQKGDIAEGYSVSREKKESFPLTVTSAQKNPTAFYLCASSIRGQDGNIQYFGAGTRLSVL.